This T cell receptor (beta chain) originates from a study of shared clonotypes between healthy human individuals. As for the study in general: Three CD4 naive, three CD4 memory, two CD8 naive and one CD8 memory plate were used per donor.

Study-level points and caveats: Clonotypes that were shared across a few donors made up around 5.5% of naive CD4 clonotypes.

V lost 4 bases, J lost 1 base, and 9 bases lay in between. The CDR3 sequence is 13 residues long. CDR1 and CDR2 (germline): SGHNT, YYREEE (reference sequence). Produced via immunoSEQ multiplex PCR; TCRdb's table is partial and in-frame only. Of more than 2 million clones detected, approximately 95% appear once; the ten largest clones hold 0.13%. Worth noting for this clone: As yet, its antigen is unknown.

The chain combines TRBV5-4 with TRBJ2-7; D is unresolved. The source of this sequence is a man younger than 35 in good health. Sequenced sample: naive CD4+ T cells sorted from blood. Stated subset: CD45RA+ positively selected. The CDR3: CASSPGHSYEQYF. The CDR3 nucleotides read TGTGCCAGCAGCCCGGGCCATTCCTACGAGCAGTACTTC.